The TCR beta chain under discussion was sequenced for a study of blood T cell repertoires in COVID-19. About the research overall: COVID-19 samples from acute and convalescent phases originated in the United States, Italy and Spain.

Germline loops: CDR1 SGDLS, CDR2 YYNGEE. V was shortened by 4 bases and J by 5 bases, with 15 bases between the two germline ends. This CDR3 has 14 amino acids. Authors' methods: From reference gene primer amplification, estimates of nucleated cell counts were derived. Generated by immunoSEQ multiplex PCR, the TCRdb table keeps only in-frame clones and is missing some. The V and J calls and clone size are taken from that table; D and trimming were inferred from the DNA. The sample lists around 250,000 clones, around nine tenths occurring once. Sequencing was done on a sample of peripheral blood. V is TRBV9 and J is TRBJ2-5; D is unresolved. The TCR sequence derives from a man in his forties with active or convalescent COVID-19. In nucleotides, the CDR3 is TGTGCCAGCAGCTCCCCCCCGGTATCCGAGACCCAGTACTTC. This encodes CASSSPPVSETQYF. Full variable domain (remainder filled in from reference TRBV9 and TRBJ2-5): DSGVTQTPKHLITATGQRVTLRCSPRSGDLSVYWYQQSLDQGLQFLIQYYNGEERAKGNILERFSAQQFPDLHSELNLSSLELGDSALYFCASSSPPVSETQYFGPGTRLLVL.